The rows below give T cell receptor beta chains drawn from one sample of a study of shared clonotypes between healthy human individuals. Sequencing was performed with immunoSEQ multiplex PCR; in TCRdb, only in-frame clones are kept and a portion is missing. In the table there are under 1,100,000 clones, 65% to 80% of which are singletons. The material sequenced was memory CD4+ T cells sorted from blood. The source is a man between 18 and 29 years old in good health. CDR3s leave out the opening cysteine and the closing phenylalanine or tryptophan. D genes are given only for firm matches. The size field is filled for only some rows; it gives once, few, many or a size class.

abundance	d_gene	v_gene	len	j_gene	CDR3aa
NA	TRBD1	TRBV10-2	9	TRBJ1-1	ASRRQGEAF
once	NA	TRBV6-1	11	TRBJ2-5	ASSLTGMETQY
NA	NA	TRBV5-1	13	TRBJ2-2	ASSLAQRGTGELF
once	NA	TRBV6-5	13	TRBJ1-1	ASSYSGRLNTEAF
NA	NA	TRBV27	11	TRBJ1-2	ASSAQGGYGYT
NA	NA	TRBV28	13	TRBJ1-1	ASSLSSGLNTEAF
NA	TRBD2	TRBV7-2	15	TRBJ2-7	ASSYQPLAGGAYEQY
many	NA	TRBV11-3	10	TRBJ2-3	ASSLQGGTQY
NA	NA	TRBV9	13	TRBJ2-1	ASSVEAPESDEQF
NA	TRBD2	TRBV5-1	13	TRBJ2-2	ASSPSGWNTGELF
NA	NA	TRBV19	13	TRBJ1-3	ASSMSTVSGNTIY
NA	NA	TRBV4-2	13	TRBJ1-4	ASSQGVGTNEKLF
NA	NA	TRBV9	14	TRBJ2-6	ASSVEPSSGANVLT
NA	TRBD1	TRBV9	15	TRBJ2-6	ASSSGQGNSGANVLT
NA	NA	TRBV4-1	15	TRBJ1-5	ASSQGPGRYSNQPQH
NA	NA	TRBV9	17	TRBJ2-1	ASSPMDGGQVVIHNEQF
once	NA	TRBV6-1	14	TRBJ2-3	ASSEQSRRSTDTQY
once	TRBD1	TRBV25-1	14	TRBJ2-2	ASSDAGQGTTGELF
NA	TRBD1	TRBV5-1	13	TRBJ1-2	ASSLGDRGVGGYT
NA	TRBD2	TRBV27	13	TRBJ2-3	ASSFRRGGLDTQY
NA	NA	TRBV7-2	13	TRBJ2-4	ASSPDGGSASIQY
NA	NA	TRBV6-6	10	TRBJ2-2	ASSAPTGELF
NA	NA	TRBV5-4	11	TRBJ2-5	ASSLTGSETQY
NA	NA	TRBV11-2	13	TRBJ2-3	ASSWTATSTDTQY
NA	TRBD1	TRBV6-8	15	TRBJ1-6	ASSRDRGSSYNSPLH
NA	TRBD2	TRBV9	15	TRBJ2-4	ASSLPQAGVDKNIQY
NA	NA	TRBV28	13	TRBJ2-1	ASRDRQGLENEQF
NA	TRBD1	TRBV5-1	11	TRBJ1-2	ASSLDRGYGYT
NA	NA	TRBV5-6	14	TRBJ2-4	ASSPLRFQAKNIQY
once	TRBD1	TRBV11-3	13	TRBJ2-5	ASSFGTGIEETQY
NA	NA	TRBV10-3	12	TRBJ1-2	AISAGAANYGYT
NA	TRBD1	TRBV6-5	11	TRBJ1-2	ASSIGTGVGYT
NA	NA	TRBV30	11	TRBJ1-2	AWRDGGRSGYT
few	TRBD1	TRBV2	13	TRBJ1-6	ASRGTAWVNSPLH
NA	NA	TRBV6-1	13	TRBJ2-5	ASSDVGQLQETQY
NA	NA	TRBV6-5	13	TRBJ1-5	ASREEVRSNQPQH
few	TRBD1	TRBV10-3	14	TRBJ1-5	AISQRDRGYDQPQH
NA	NA	TRBV9	12	TRBJ1-1	ASSVASANTEAF
NA	NA	TRBV6-1	10	TRBJ1-2	ASSETGLVYT
NA	NA	TRBV12-5	16	TRBJ1-5	ASGPSQGMRRRDQPQH
few	NA	TRBV19	11	TRBJ2-7	ASSIRQSYEQY
NA	TRBD2	TRBV18	14	TRBJ2-7	ASSPPGLAGSYEQY
NA	TRBD2	TRBV6-5	14	TRBJ2-7	ASSSGTSGGSYEQY
NA	NA	TRBV2	13	TRBJ2-7	ASSLGALVSYEQY
NA	NA	TRBV9	13	TRBJ1-1	ASSVLPGSDTEAF
once	TRBD1	TRBV5-1	14	TRBJ2-2	ASSPRTGRNTGELF
once	NA	TRBV10-3	10	TRBJ2-3	AISGGFQYAV
NA	TRBD1	TRBV19	13	TRBJ2-7	ASSPTRDSYYEQY